A few counts support the clone carrying this T cell receptor beta chain. MiXCR, run by TCRdb on the reads, gives a single entry per CDR3 protein. This sample has under 250,000 distinct CDR3 sequences, with 9% to 15% found just once. Trimming at V came to 7 bases and at J to 9 bases, leaving 9 bases not matched to a gene. CDR3 size: 13 residues. The data stem from a study of T cell repertoires in cytomegalovirus infection. Input material: PBMCs. This receptor was identified in a human donor in good health (CMV status not recorded). Some clones in this sample may be carry-over from other donors' samples. This rearrangement joins TRBV12-3 or TRBV12-4 to TRBJ1-5; TRBD1 matches 7 bases. The CDR3 region has the DNA TGTGCCAGCACGACAGGGTCCCTTGGGCCCCAGCATTTT. It encodes CASTTGSLGPQHF.